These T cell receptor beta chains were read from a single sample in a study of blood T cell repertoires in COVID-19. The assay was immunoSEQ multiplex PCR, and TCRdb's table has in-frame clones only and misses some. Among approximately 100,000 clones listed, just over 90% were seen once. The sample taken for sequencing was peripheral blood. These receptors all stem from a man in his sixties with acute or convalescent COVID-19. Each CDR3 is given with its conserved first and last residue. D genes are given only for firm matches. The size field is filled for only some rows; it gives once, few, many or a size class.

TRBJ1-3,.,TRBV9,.,TGTGCCAGCAGCGCCCGACAGCAAGGCTCTGGAAACACCATATATTTT,CASSARQQGSGNTIYF
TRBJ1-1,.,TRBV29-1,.,TGCAGCGTGGGAAGAGGGATTAAAGCTTTCTTT,CSVGRGIKAFF
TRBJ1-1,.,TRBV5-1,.,TGCGCCAGCAGCTTGGTCTCTGGGACACTCACGGAAGCTTTCTTT,CASSLVSGTLTEAFF
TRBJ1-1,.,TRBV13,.,TGTGCCAGCAAAAGAGGGGGGGACACTGAAGCTTTCTTT,CASKRGGDTEAFF
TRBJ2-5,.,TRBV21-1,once,TGTGCCAGCAGCAAAGGCGGTCGCGCCCTCCAAGAGACCCAGTACTTC,CASSKGGRALQETQYF
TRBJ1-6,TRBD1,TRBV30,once,TGTGCCTGGGACGGACAGGGTAATTCACCCCTCCACTTT,CAWDGQGNSPLHF
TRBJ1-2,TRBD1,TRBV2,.,TGTGCCAGCAGGTGGACAGGGATTAACTATGGCTACACCTTC,CASRWTGINYGYTF
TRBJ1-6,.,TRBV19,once,TGTGCCAGTAGTATTTTTCCTGAGAATTCACCCCTCCACTTT,CASSIFPENSPLHF
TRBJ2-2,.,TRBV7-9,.,TGTGCCAGCAGCTTACGGGTAACGAGGTCCGGGGAGTTGTTTTTT,CASSLRVTRSGELFF
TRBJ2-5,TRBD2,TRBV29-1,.,TGCAGCGTTCTCCCAGCGGGAGGGTACCAAGAGACCCAGTACTTC,CSVLPAGGYQETQYF
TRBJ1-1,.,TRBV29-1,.,TGCAGCGTTTATCTATCGTACAGGGAAGCTTTCTTT,CSVYLSYREAFF
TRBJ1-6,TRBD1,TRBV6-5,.,TGTGCCAGCACCCGGACAGGTTACGATAATTCACCCCTCCACTTT,CASTRTGYDNSPLHF
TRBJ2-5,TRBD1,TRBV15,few,TGTGCCACCATGGGACAGGGGATGAAGACCCAGTACTTC,CATMGQGMKTQYF
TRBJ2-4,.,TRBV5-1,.,TGCGCCAGCAGTTCTAGCCTCGGGACCAAAAACATTCAGTACTTC,CASSSSLGTKNIQYF
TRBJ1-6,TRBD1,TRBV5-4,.,TGTGCCAGCAGCGCCGGGACAGGCCATAATTCACCCCTCCACTTT,CASSAGTGHNSPLHF
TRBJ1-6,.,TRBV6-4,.,TGTGCCAGCAGTATGGAGTCTTATAATTCACCCCTCCACTTT,CASSMESYNSPLHF
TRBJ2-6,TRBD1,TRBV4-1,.,TGCGCCAGCAGCCACTACCGGGACAGGGCCCAATCTGGGGCCAACGTCCTGACTTTC,CASSHYRDRAQSGANVLTF
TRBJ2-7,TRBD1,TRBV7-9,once,TGTGCCAGCAGCCCTGGGAAGACAGGGGCACCGCACGAGCAGTACTTC,CASSPGKTGAPHEQYF
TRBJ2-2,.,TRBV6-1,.,TGTGCCAGCAGTGAGGGGCAGGGCAACACCGGGGAGCTGTTTTTT,CASSEGQGNTGELFF
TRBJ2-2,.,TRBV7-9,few,TGTGCCAGCAGCGCTAGAGAGGGTAACACCGGGGAGCTGTTTTTT,CASSAREGNTGELFF
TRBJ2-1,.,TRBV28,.,TGTGCCAGCACCAGCCGGGGTGAGCAGTTCTTC,CASTSRGEQFF
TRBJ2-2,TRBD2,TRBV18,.,TGTGCCAGCTCACCCCTCAGCGGGAGGGACACCGGGGAGCTGTTTTTT,CASSPLSGRDTGELFF
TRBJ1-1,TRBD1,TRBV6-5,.,TGTGCCAGCAGTAAGCGGACAGGGCGAACTGAAGCTTTCTTT,CASSKRTGRTEAFF
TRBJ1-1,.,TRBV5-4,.,TGTGCCAGCAGCTCTAAAAAAGACAGCAACACTGAAGCTTTCTTT,CASSSKKDSNTEAFF
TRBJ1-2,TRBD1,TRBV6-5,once,TGTGCCAGCAGTAGACAGGGTGGTGGCTACACCTTC,CASSRQGGGYTF
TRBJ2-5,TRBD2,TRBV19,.,TGTGCCAGTAGTAGCGGGGGAACAGAGACCCAGTACTTC,CASSSGGTETQYF
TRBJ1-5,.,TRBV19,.,TGTGCCAGTAGTATTAAAAGAGATAGCAATCAGCCCCAGCATTTT,CASSIKRDSNQPQHF
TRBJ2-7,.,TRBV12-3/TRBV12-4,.,TGTGCCAGCAGTCTTACTGTCGCCGAGCAGTACTTC,CASSLTVAEQYF